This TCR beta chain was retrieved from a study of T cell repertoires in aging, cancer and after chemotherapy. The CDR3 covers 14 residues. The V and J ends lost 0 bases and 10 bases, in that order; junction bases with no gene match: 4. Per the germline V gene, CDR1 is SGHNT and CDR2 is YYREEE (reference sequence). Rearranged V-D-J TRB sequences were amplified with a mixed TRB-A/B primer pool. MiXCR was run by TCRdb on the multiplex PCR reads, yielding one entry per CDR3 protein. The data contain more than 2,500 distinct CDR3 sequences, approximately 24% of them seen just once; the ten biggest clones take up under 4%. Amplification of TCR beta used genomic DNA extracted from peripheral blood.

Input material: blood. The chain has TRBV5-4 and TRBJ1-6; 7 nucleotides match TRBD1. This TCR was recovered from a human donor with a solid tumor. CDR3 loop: CASSLAGGESPLHF. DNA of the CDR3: TGTGCCAGCAGCTTGGCAGGGGGGGAATCACCCCTCCACTTT.